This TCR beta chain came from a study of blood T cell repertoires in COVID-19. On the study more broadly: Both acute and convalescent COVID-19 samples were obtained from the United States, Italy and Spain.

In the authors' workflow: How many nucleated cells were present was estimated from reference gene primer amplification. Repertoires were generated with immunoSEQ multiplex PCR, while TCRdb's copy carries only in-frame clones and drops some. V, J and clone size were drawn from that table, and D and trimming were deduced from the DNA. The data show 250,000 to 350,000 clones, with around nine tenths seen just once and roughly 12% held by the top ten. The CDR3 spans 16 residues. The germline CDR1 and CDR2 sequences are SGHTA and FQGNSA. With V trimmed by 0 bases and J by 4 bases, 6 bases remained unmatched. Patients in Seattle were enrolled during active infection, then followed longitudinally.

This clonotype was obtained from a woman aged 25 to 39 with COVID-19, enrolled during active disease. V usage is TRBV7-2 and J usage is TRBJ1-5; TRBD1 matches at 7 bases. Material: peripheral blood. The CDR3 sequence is CASSLAITGVNQPQHF. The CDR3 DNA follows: TGTGCCAGCAGCTTAGCGATAACAGGGGTTAATCAGCCCCAGCATTTT.